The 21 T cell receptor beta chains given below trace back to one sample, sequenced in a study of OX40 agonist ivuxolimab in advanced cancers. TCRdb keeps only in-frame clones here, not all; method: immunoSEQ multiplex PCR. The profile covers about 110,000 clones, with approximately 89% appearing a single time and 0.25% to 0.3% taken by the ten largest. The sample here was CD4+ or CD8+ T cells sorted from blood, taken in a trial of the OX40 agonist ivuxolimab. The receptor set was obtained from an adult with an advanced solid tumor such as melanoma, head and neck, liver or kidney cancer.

Here the CDR3 DNA reads TGTGCCAGCAGGGAGCAGGGGAACACCGGGGAGCTGTTTTTT. It specifies CASREQGNTGELFF. This chain joins TRBV28 and TRBJ2-2; tentatively, D is TRBD1 (5 bases). This CDR3 is 14 amino acids long. Per the germline V gene, CDR1 is MDHEN and CDR2 is SYDVKM. Trimming took 6 bases from V and 1 from J, leaving 9 bases between them.

CDR3 in DNA: TGTGCCATCAGCACTTCGGTGGCAGTCTATGGCTACACCTTC. It encodes CAISTSVAVYGYTF. The rearrangement links TRBV10-3 to TRBJ1-2; no firm D call. Trimming shortened V by 6 bases and J by 4 bases, and 15 bases separated the two germline ends. This CDR3 has 14 amino acids. The V gene's germline CDR1 is ENHRY and CDR2 SYGVKD.

CDR3 loop: CASKGTARGYTF. The DNA for the CDR3 is TGTGCCAGCAAAGGGACGGCGCGCGGCTACACCTTC. This chain uses TRBV7-9 with TRBJ1-2; D may be TRBD1 (5 bases). The germline V gene has CDR1 SEHNR and CDR2 FQNEAQ (reference sequence). This CDR3 is 12 amino acids long. With 7 bases removed from V and 8 bases from J, the gap between germline ends came to 14 bases.

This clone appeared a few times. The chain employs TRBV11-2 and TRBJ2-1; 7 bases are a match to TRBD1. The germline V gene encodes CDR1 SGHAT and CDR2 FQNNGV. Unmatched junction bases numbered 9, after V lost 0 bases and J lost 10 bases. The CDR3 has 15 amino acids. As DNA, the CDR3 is TGTGCCAGCAGCTTAGACTGGACAGGCCGACTAGAGCAGTTCTTC. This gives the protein CASSLDWTGRLEQFF.

CDR3 amino acids: CASTPNEQFF. Written as DNA, the CDR3 is TGCGCCAGCACTCCCAATGAGCAGTTCTTC. The chain joins TRBV23-1 to TRBJ2-1; no clear D. TRBV23-1 is marked as an open reading frame, function uncertain. This CDR3 contains 10 residues. V was pared by 7 bases and J by 6 bases, with 4 bases between.

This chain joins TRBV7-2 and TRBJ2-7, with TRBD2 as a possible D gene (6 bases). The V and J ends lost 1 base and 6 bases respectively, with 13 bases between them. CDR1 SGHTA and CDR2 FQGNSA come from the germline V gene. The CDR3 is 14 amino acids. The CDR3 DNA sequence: TGTGCCAGCAGCTTAGAATGGGACTTCTCCGAGCAGTACTTC. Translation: CASSLEWDFSEQYF.

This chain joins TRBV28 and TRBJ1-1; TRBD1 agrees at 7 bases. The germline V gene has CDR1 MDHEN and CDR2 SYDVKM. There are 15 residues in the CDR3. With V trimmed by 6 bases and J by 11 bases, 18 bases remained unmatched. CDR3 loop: CASSPPGTASGRAFF. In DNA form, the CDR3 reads TGTGCCAGCAGCCCCCCGGGGACAGCCTCCGGTCGCGCTTTCTTT.

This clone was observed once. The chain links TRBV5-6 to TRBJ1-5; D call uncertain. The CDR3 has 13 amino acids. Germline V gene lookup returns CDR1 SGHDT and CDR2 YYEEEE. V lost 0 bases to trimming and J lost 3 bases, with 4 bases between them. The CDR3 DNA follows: TGTGCCAGCAGCTTGGAACTCAATCAGCCCCAGCATTTT. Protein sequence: CASSLELNQPQHF.

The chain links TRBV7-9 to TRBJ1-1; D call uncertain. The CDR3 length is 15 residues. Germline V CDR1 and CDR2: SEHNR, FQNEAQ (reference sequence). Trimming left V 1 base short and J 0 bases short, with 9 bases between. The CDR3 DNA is TGTGCCAGCAGCTTAGGACGGATCATGAACACTGAAGCTTTCTTT. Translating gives CASSLGRIMNTEAFF.

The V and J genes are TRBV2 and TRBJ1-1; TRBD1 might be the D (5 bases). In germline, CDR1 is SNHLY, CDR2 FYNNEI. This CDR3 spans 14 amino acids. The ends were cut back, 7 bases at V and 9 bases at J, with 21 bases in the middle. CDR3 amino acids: CASKGETERGKAFF. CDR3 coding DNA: TGTGCCAGCAAGGGAGAGACAGAACGAGGAAAAGCTTTCTTT.

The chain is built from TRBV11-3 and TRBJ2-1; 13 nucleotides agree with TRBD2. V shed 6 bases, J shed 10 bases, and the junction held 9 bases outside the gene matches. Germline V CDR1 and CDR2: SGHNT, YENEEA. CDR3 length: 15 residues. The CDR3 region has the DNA TGTGCCAGCAGTTCAGGAGGGGGACTAGCGGGAGAGCAGTTCTTC. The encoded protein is CASSSGGGLAGEQFF.

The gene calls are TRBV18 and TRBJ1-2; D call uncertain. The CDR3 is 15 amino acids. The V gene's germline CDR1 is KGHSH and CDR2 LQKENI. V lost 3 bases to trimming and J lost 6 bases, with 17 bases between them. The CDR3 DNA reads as TGTGCCAGCTCACCTCAACGAACCGCTGGGGATGGCTACACCTTC. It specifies CASSPQRTAGDGYTF.

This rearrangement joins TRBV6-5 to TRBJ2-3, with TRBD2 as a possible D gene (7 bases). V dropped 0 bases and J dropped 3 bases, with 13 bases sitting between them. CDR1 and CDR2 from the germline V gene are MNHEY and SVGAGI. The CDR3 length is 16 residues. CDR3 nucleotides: TGTGCCAGCAGTTACTCGCCGGGGGGCCCGACAGATACGCAGTATTTT. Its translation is CASSYSPGGPTDTQYF.

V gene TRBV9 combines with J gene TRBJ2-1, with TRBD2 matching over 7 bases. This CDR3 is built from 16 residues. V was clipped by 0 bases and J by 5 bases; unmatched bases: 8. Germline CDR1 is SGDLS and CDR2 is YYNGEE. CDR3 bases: TGTGCCAGCAGCGTAGCTCTAGCGGAAACCGACAATGAGCAGTTCTTC. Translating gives CASSVALAETDNEQFF.

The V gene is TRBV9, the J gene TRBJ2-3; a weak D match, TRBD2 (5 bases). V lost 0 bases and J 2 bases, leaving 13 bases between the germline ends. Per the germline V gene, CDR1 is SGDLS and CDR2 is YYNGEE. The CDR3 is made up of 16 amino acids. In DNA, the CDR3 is TGTGCCAGCAGCGTAGTTAGGAGCGGTAACACAGATACGCAGTATTTT. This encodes CASSVVRSGNTDTQYF.

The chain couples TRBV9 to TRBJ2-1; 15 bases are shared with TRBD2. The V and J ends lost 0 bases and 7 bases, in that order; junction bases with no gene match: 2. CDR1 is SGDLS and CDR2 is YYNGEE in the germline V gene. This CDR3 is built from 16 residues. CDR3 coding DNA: TGTGCCAGCAGCGTAGGAGGACTAGCGGGAGGGAATGAGCAGTTCTTC. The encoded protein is CASSVGGLAGGNEQFF.

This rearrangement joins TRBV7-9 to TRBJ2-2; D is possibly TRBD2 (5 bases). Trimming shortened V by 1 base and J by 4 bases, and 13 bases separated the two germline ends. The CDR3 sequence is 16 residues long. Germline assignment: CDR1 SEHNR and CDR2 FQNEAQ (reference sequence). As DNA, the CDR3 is TGTGCCAGCAGCTTAGGAGCGGTGGGCCCCACCGGGGAGCTGTTTTTT. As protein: CASSLGAVGPTGELFF.

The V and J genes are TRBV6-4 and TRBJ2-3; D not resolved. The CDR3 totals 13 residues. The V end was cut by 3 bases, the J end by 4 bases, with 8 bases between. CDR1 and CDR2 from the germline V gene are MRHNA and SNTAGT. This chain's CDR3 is CASSEGRADTQYF. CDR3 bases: TGTGCCAGCAGTGAAGGTCGGGCAGATACGCAGTATTTT.

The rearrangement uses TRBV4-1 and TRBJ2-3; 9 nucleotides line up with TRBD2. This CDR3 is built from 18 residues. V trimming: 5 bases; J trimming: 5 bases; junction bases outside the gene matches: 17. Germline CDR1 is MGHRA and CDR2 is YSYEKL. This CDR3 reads CASSSLIVSGRSRDTQYF. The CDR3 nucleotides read TGCGCCAGCAGCTCCTTAATTGTCAGCGGGAGGTCCAGAGATACGCAGTATTTT.

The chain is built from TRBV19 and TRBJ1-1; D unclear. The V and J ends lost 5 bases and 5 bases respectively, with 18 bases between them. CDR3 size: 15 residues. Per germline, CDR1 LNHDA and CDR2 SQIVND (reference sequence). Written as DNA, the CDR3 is TGTGCCAGTAGTGAGGCTGTTAGGGTCAGGACTGAAGCTTTCTTT. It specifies CASSEAVRVRTEAFF. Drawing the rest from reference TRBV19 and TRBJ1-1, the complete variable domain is DGGITQSPKYLFRKEGQNVTLSCEQNLNHDAMYWYRQDPGQGLRLIYYSQIVNDFQKGDIAEGYSVSREKKESFPLTVTSAQKNPTAFYLCASSEAVRVRTEAFFGQGTRLTVV.

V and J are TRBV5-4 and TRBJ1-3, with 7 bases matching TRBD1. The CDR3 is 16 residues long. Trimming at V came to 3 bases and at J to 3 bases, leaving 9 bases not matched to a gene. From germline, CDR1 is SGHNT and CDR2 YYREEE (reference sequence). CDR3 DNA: TGTGCCAGCAGCTCAGCCTCGGGACAGATTGGAAACACCATATATTTT. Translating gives CASSSASGQIGNTIYF.